Shown below are 11 T cell receptor beta chains from a single sample sequenced in a study of T cells expressing NK-cell markers. For each CDR3 protein, TCRdb gives one entry from its re-call of the 5' RACE reads, without DNA. The table gives about 460,000 distinct CDR3 sequences; the top ten clones make up 1.4% of it. Sequencing used blood T cells: a sorted CD56 or NKG2C T cell subset, CD4+ or CD8+ T cells, or bulk PBMC T cells (not recorded which). The origin of the receptors is a woman aged 50 to 60 in good health.

The V and J genes are TRBV20-1 and TRBJ1-6. CDR3 length: 14 amino acids. Looked up from germline, CDR1 is DFQATT and CDR2 is SNEGSKA (reference sequence). This chain's CDR3 is CSARSGRTDSPLHF.

The chain joins TRBV18 to TRBJ2-7; lacking DNA, the TRBD1 call made by TCRdb goes unchecked. This CDR3 is built from 13 residues. Germline values: CDR1 KGHSH, CDR2 LQKENI. The CDR3: CASHYTGADEQYF.

The chain recombines TRBV11-3 with TRBJ2-7. The CDR3 is 11 amino acids. Germline CDR1 SGHNT, CDR2 YENEEA. The CDR3 loop reads CASSLEREQCF.

The chain combines TRBV7-2 with TRBJ2-4; TCRdb's D gene call, TRBD2, goes unchecked for lack of DNA. The CDR3 totals 16 residues. Germline V gene lookup returns CDR1 SGHTA and CDR2 FQGNSA. This CDR3 reads CASSSISGSNWDIQYF.

The chain employs TRBV12-3 or TRBV12-4 and TRBJ2-1; TCRdb reports TRBD1, a call that lacks DNA to check it against. The CDR3 spans 14 residues. The CDR3 loop is CASSSRARDDEQFF.

The gene calls are TRBV29-1 and TRBJ1-1; the D gene TCRdb calls, TRBD1, cannot be checked with no DNA. Per the germline V gene, CDR1 is SQVTM and CDR2 is ANQGSEA. The CDR3 sequence is 12 residues long. CDR3 residues: CSAGQVNTEAFF.

The chain joins TRBV6-5 to TRBJ1-1; TCRdb names TRBD1, which stays unverified in the absence of DNA. Germline V gene sequence: CDR1 MNHEY, CDR2 SVGAGI. The CDR3 covers 16 residues. The CDR3 protein is CASSYPTVEGQAEAFF.

This chain connects TRBV29-1 to TRBJ2-3; checking the TCRdb D call of TRBD1 is not possible without DNA. Per the germline V gene, CDR1 is SQVTM and CDR2 is ANQGSEA. There are 13 residues in the CDR3. The CDR3 region is CSVDGGRSDTQYF.

This chain connects TRBV12-5 to TRBJ1-2. The CDR3 totals 15 residues. From germline, CDR1 is LGHNT and CDR2 FRNRAP. Here the CDR3 reads CASGFSAAELYGYTF.

The V gene is TRBV18, the J gene TRBJ2-1; the D call from TCRdb, TRBD2, cannot be confirmed without DNA. CDR1 is KGHSH and CDR2 is LQKENI in the germline V gene. This CDR3 has 17 amino acids. CDR3 in amino acids: CASSLLAGGSSYNEQFF.

The chain carries TRBV24-1 and TRBJ2-3; as DNA is missing, the TRBD1 call by TCRdb cannot be tested. CDR3 length: 17 residues. The germline gives CDR1 KGHDR, CDR2 SFDVKD. The CDR3 sequence: CATSDLGQGGSADTQYF.